A single sample is the source of the 10 T cell receptor beta chains below, sequenced in a study of CD4 and CD8 cells across lung adenocarcinoma regions. TCRdb recomputed calls from the PCR reads with MiXCR, one row per CDR3 protein. The profile shows about 25,000 distinct CDR3 sequences, under 60% of them singletons. Input material: CD8+ T cells from the center of a lung tumor. The receptor source for this set is a male donor with lung adenocarcinoma. The CD4 and CD8 labels of this study may be unreliable.

This chain connects TRBV19 to TRBJ2-6; perhaps TRBD2 as D (6 bases). V gave up 3 bases and J gave up 2 bases, with 8 bases separating them. The CDR3 consists of 15 residues. In germline, CDR1 is LNHDA, CDR2 SQIVND (reference sequence). CDR3 nucleotide sequence: TGTGCCAGTAGTATCGCGGGGACTGGGGCCAACGTCCTGACTTTC. This gives the protein CASSIAGTGANVLTF. Based on the CDR3 plus reference TRBV19 and TRBJ2-6, the full variable domain is DGGITQSPKYLFRKEGQNVTLSCEQNLNHDAMYWYRQDPGQGLRLIYYSQIVNDFQKGDIAEGYSVSREKKESFPLTVTSAQKNPTAFYLCASSIAGTGANVLTFGAGSRLTVL.

This clonotype was detected ten times or more. This sequence joins TRBV11-1 and TRBJ2-3, with 9 bases fitting TRBD2. Looked up from germline, CDR1 is SGHAT and CDR2 is FQDESV (reference sequence). CDR3 length equals 14 residues. J was trimmed by 6 bases and V by 5 bases; bases with no gene match: 6. The CDR3 spells CASSPVAGADTQYF. CDR3 DNA: TGTGCCAGCAGCCCAGTAGCGGGGGCCGATACGCAGTATTTT.

In this sample, this clonotype turned up a few times. V and J are TRBV6-1 and TRBJ2-1, with 7 positions matching TRBD1. With 0 bases clipped from V and 6 bases from J, the junction kept 5 bases outside the gene matches. The CDR3 has 15 amino acids. Germline CDR1 is MNHNS and CDR2 is SASEGT. The CDR3 loop reads CASSEAWTGSNEQFF. The CDR3 DNA reads TGTGCCAGCAGTGAAGCATGGACAGGCTCCAATGAGCAGTTCTTC.

This clonotype was detected ten times or more. This chain connects TRBV5-1 to TRBJ1-4; D is possibly TRBD1 (5 bases). CDR3 length: 14 amino acids. V was clipped by 8 bases and J by 2 bases, with 13 bases between them. Germline V CDR1 and CDR2: SGHRS, YFSETQ. This CDR3 reads CASSAGRTNEKLFF. The CDR3 bases are TGCGCCAGTTCTGCAGGGAGGACTAATGAAAAACTGTTTTTT.

Concerning this clonotype: The conserved final phenylalanine or tryptophan is absent from the CDR3, which likely points to a read error. The V call is TRBV27, the J call TRBJ2-5; perhaps TRBD1 as D (6 bases). The J call may be incorrect, as the DNA end agrees better with TRBJ2-1. This CDR3 is 15 amino acids long. From germline, CDR1 is MNHEY and CDR2 SMNVEV (reference sequence). The CDR3 DNA sequence: TGTGCCAGCAGCCCCGGCAGGGGACGACAAGAGACCCAGTTCTCG. This translates into CASSPGRGRQETQFS.

The genes are TRBV4-1 and TRBJ2-4; D might be TRBD2 (7 bases). CDR3 size: 16 residues. V lost 5 bases and J lost 12, with 26 bases in between. Germline V gene lookup returns CDR1 MGHRA and CDR2 YSYEKL. The CDR3 DNA reads TGCGCCAGCAGCGCCCGGGGGACGGGGGGCACAGATACTCAGTACTTC. It codes for CASSARGTGGTDTQYF.

This clonotype was found a few times. The CDR3, as DNA: TGTGCCTGGACCCGGAGCACTGAAGCTTTCTTT. It translates to CAWTRSTEAFF. This sequence joins TRBV30 and TRBJ1-1; unclear D gene. Germline-derived CDR1 and CDR2 are GTSNPN and SVGIG (reference sequence). This CDR3 is 11 amino acids long. The germline V and J ends were trimmed by 4 bases and 4 bases, with 7 bases remaining between them.

The chain employs TRBV25-1 and TRBJ2-1, with 8 positions matching TRBD2. The better agreement between TRBJ2-7 and the DNA end casts doubt on the J call. The CDR3 has 14 amino acids. The V gene's germline CDR1 is MGHDK and CDR2 SYGVNS. CDR3 coding DNA: TGTGCGGGGAGCGGGGGCGGTGGCAAAGAGACGCAGTACTTC. Amino acids: CAGSGGGGKETQYF.

This clonotype turned up a few times. CDR3 nucleotide sequence: TGTGCCAGCAGCTCCACTAGCAATGAGCAGTTCTTC. It codes for CASSSTSNEQFF. This chain links TRBV5-6 with TRBJ2-1; perhaps TRBD2 as D (5 bases). This CDR3 has 12 amino acids. The V and J ends lost 3 bases and 6 bases respectively, with 7 bases between them. Germline CDR1 is SGHDT and CDR2 is YYEEEE.

The chain links TRBV9 to TRBJ2-1, with 9 bases identical to TRBD1. This CDR3 spans 16 amino acids. Germline trimming cut 4 bases from V and 6 bases from J; bases unmatched to any gene: 11. Germline V CDR1 and CDR2: SGDLS, YYNGEE. CDR3 sequence reads: CASSLMGQGFPNEQFF. The CDR3 nucleotides read TGTGCCAGCAGCTTGATGGGACAGGGTTTTCCCAATGAGCAGTTCTTC.